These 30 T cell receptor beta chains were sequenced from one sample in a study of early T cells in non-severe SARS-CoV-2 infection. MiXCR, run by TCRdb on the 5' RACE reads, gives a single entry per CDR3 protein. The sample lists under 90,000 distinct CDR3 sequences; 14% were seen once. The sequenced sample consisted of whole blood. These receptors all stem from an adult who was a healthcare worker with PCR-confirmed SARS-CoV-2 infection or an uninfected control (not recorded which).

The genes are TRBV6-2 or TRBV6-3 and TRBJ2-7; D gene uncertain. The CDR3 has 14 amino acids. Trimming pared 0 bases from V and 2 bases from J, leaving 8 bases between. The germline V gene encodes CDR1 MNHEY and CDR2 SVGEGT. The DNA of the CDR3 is TGTGCCAGCAGTTACTCAACAGTGCCCTACGAGCAGTACTTC. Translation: CASSYSTVPYEQYF.

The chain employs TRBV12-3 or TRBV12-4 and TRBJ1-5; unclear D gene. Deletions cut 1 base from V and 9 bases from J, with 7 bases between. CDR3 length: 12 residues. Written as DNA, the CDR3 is TGTGCCAGCAGTTTAGGGACCTTGCCCCAGCATTTT. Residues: CASSLGTLPQHF.

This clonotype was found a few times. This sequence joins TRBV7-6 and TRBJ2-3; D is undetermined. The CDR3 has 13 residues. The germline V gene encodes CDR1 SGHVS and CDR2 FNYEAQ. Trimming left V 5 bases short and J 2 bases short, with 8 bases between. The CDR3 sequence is CASSHITTDTQYF. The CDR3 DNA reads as TGTGCCAGCAGCCATATTACCACAGATACGCAGTATTTT.

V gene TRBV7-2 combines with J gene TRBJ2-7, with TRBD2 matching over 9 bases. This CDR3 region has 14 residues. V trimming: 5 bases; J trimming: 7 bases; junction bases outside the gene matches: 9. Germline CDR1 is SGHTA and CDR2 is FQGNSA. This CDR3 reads CASSAGTSLGEQYF. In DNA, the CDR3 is TGTGCCAGCAGCGCTGGGACTAGCTTGGGTGAGCAGTACTTC. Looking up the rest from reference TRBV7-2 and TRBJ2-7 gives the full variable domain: GAGVSQSPSNKVTEKGKDVELRCDPISGHTALYWYRQSLGQGLEFLIYFQGNSAPDKSGLPSDRFSAERTGGSVSTLTIQRTQQEDSAVYLCASSAGTSLGEQYFGPGTRLTVT.

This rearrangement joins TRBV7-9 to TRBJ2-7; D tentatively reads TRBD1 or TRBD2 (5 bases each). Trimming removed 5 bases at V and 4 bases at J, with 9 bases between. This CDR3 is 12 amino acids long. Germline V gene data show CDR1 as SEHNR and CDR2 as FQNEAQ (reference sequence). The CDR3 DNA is TGTGCCAGCAGCAGGGACGCATACGAGCAGTACTTC. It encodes CASSRDAYEQYF.

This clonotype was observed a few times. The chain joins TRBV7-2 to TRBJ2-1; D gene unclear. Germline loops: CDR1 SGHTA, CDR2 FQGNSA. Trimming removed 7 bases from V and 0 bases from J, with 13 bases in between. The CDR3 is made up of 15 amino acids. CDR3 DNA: TGTGCCAGCAACCCCGTCTCCAGCTCCTACAATGAGCAGTTCTTC. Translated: CASNPVSSSYNEQFF.

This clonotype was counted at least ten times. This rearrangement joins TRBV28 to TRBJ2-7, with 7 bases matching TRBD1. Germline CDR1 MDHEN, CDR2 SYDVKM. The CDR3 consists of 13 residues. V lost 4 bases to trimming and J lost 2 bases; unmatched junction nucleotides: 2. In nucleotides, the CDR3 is TGTGCCAGCAGTTACAGGGGTACCTACGAGCAGTACTTC. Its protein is CASSYRGTYEQYF.

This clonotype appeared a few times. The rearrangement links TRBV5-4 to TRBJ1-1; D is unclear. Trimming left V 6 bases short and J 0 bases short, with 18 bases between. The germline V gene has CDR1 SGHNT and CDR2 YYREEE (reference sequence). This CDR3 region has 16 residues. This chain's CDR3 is CASNLGGGRMNTEAFF. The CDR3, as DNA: TGTGCCAGCAACCTTGGAGGTGGCAGGATGAACACTGAAGCTTTCTTT.

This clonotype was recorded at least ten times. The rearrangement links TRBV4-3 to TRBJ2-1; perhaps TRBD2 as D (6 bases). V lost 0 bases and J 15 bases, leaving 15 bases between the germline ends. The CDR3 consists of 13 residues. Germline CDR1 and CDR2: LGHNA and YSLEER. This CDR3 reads CASSQDPAGRLFF. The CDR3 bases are TGCGCCAGCAGCCAAGATCCGGCGGGGAGGTTGTTCTTC.

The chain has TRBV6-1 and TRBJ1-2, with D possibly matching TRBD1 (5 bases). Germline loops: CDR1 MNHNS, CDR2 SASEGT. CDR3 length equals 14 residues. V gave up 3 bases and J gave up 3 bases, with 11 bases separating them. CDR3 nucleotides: TGTGCCAGCAGTGAGTCGTGGGGCGACTATGGCTACACCTTC. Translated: CASSESWGDYGYTF.

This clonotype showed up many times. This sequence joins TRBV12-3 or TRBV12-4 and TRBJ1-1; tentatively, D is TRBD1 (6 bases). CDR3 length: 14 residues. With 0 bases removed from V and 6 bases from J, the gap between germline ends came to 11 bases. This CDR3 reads CASSLAGGPSEAFF. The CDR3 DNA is TGTGCCAGCAGTTTAGCGGGGGGGCCCTCTGAAGCTTTCTTT.

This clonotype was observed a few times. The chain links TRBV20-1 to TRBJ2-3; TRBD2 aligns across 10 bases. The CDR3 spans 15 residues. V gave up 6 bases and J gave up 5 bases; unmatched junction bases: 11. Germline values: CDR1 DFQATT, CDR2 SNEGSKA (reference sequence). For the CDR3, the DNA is TGCAGTGCCGAAACCCTAGCGGGGGTGAAAGATACGCAGTATTTT. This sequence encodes CSAETLAGVKDTQYF.

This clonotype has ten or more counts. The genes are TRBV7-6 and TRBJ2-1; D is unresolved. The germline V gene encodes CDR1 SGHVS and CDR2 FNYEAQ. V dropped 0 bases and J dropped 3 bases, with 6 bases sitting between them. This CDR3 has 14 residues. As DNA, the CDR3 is TGTGCCAGCAGCTTAGCCCTGAACTACAATGAGCAGTTCTTC. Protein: CASSLALNYNEQFF.

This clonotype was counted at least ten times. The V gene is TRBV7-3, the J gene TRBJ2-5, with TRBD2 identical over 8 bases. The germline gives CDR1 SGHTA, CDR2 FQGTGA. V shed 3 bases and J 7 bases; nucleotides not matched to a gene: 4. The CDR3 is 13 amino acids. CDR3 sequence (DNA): TGTGCCAGCAGCTTTTTGGGACTAGGGACCCAGTACTTC. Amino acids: CASSFLGLGTQYF. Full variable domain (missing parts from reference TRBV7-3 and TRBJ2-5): GAGVSQTPSNKVTEKGKYVELRCDPISGHTALYWYRQSLGQGPEFLIYFQGTGAADDSGLPNDRFFAVRPEGSVSTLKIQRTERGDSAVYLCASSFLGLGTQYFGPGTRLLVL.

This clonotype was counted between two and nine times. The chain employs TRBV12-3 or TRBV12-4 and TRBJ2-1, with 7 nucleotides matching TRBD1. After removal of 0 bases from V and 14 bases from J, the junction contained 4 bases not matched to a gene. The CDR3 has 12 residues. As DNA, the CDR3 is TGTGCCAGCAGTTTAGCGACAGGGAATAAGTTCTTC. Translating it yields CASSLATGNKFF.

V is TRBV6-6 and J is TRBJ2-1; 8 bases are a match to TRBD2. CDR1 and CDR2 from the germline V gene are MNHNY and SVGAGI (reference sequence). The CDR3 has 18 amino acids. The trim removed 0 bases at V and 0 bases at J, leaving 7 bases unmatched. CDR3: CASSYSGGGTGSYNEQFF. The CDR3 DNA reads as TGTGCCAGCAGTTACTCTGGCGGGGGGACCGGCTCCTACAATGAGCAGTTCTTC.

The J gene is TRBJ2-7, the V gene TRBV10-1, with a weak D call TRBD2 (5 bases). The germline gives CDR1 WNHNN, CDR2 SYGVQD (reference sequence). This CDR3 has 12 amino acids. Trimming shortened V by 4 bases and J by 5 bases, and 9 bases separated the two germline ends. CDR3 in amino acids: CASSVDWDEQYF. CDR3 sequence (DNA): TGCGCCAGCAGTGTGGACTGGGACGAGCAGTACTTC.

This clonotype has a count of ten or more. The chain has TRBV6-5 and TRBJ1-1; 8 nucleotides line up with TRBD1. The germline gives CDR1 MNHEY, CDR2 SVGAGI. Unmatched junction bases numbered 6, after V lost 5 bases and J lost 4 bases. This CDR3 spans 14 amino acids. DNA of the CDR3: TGTGCCAGCAGTCAGGGGGCCTCAACCACTGAAGCTTTCTTT. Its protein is CASSQGASTTEAFF.

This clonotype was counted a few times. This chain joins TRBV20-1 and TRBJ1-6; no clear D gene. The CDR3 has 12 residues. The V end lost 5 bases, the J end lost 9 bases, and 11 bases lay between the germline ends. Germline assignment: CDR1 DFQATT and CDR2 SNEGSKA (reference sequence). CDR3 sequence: CSAPDGISPLHF. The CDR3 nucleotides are TGCAGTGCTCCGGACGGAATTTCACCCCTCCACTTT.

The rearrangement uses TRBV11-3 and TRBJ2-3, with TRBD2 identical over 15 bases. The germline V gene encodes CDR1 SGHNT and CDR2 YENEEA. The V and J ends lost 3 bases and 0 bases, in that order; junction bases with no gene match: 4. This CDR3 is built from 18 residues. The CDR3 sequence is CASSFRTSGGASTDTQYF. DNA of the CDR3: TGTGCCAGCAGCTTCAGGACTAGCGGGGGGGCCAGCACAGATACGCAGTATTTT. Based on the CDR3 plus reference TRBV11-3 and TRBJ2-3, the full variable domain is EAGVVQSPRYKIIEKKQPVAFWCNPISGHNTLYWYLQNLGQGPELLIRYENEEAVDDSQLPKDRFSAERLKGVDSTLKIQPAELGDSAVYLCASSFRTSGGASTDTQYFGPGTRLTVL.

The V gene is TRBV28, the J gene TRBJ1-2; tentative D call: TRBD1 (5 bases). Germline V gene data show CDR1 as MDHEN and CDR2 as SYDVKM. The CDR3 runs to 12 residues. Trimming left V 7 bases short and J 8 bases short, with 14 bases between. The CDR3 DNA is TGTGCCAGCAATCCGGGACTTCTCGGCTACACCTTC. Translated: CASNPGLLGYTF.

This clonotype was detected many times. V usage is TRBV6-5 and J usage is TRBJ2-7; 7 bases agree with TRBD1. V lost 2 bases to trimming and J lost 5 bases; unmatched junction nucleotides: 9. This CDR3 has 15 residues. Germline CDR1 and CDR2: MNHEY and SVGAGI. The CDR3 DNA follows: TGTGCCAGCAGTTACCTGGACAGGATGGGGGACGAGCAGTACTTC. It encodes CASSYLDRMGDEQYF.

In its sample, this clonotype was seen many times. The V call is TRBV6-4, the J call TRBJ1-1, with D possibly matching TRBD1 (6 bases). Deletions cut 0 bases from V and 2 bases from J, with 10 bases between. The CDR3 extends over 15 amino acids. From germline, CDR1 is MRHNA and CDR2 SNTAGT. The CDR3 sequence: CASSDSKGGNTEAFF. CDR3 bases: TGTGCCAGCAGTGACTCGAAGGGGGGAAACACTGAAGCTTTCTTT.

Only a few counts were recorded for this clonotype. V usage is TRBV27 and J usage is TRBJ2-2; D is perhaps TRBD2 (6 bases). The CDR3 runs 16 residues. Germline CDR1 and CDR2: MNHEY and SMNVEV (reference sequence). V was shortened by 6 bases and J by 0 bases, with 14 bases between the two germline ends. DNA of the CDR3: TGTGCCAGCAGCCAACTCGGGAGCGCGAACACCGGGGAGCTGTTTTTT. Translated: CASSQLGSANTGELFF.

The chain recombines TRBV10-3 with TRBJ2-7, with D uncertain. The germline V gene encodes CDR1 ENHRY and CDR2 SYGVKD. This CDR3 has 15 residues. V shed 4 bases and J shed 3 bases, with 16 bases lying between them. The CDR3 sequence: CAISGTSLEIYEQYF. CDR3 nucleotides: TGTGCCATCAGTGGGACCTCACTTGAAATCTACGAGCAGTACTTC.

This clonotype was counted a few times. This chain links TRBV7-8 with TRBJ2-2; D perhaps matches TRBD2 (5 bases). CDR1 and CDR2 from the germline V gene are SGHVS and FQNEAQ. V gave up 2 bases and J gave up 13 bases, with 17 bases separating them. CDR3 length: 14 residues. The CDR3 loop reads CASSLSRAGRGLFF. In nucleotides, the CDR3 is TGTGCCAGCAGCTTATCGCGGGCCGGACGCGGGCTGTTTTTT.

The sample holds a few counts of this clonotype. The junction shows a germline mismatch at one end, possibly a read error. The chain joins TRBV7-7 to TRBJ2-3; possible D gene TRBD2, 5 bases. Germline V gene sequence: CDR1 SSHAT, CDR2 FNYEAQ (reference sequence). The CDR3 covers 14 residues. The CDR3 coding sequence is TGTGCTAGCAGCTTAGATCTAGCTACAGATACGCAGTATTTT. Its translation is CASSLDLATDTQYF.

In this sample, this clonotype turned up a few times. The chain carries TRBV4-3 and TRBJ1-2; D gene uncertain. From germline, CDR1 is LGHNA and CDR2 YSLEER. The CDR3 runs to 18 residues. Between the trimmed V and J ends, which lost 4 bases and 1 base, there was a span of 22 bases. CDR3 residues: CASSLFPHGPKVNYGYTF. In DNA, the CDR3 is TGCGCCAGCAGCCTATTCCCCCACGGACCGAAAGTTAACTATGGCTACACCTTC.

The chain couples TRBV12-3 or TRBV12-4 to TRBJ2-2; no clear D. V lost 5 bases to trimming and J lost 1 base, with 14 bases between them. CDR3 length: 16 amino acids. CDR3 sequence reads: CASSTRSLGNTGELFF. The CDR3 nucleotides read TGTGCCAGCAGTACCCGGTCACTGGGGAACACCGGGGAGCTGTTTTTT.

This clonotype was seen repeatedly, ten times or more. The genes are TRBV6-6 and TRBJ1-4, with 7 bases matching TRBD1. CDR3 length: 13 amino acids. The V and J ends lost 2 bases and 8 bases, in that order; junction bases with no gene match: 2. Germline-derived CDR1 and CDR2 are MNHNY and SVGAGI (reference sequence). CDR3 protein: CASSYRGQEKLFF. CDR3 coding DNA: TGTGCCAGCAGTTACAGGGGGCAGGAAAAACTGTTTTTT.